The 22 T cell receptor beta chains below come from one sample, sequenced in a study of blood T cell repertoires in COVID-19. This table comes from immunoSEQ multiplex PCR, and its TCRdb copy is limited to in-frame clones, with some not included. The repertoire holds 150,000 to 200,000 clones, with less than 85% as singletons. The material sequenced was peripheral blood. These receptors originate from a woman aged 80 or over with active or convalescent COVID-19.

The chain couples TRBV7-3 to TRBJ1-1; 8 positions match TRBD1. The V gene's germline CDR1 is SGHTA and CDR2 FQGTGA. The CDR3 extends over 14 amino acids. The V gene end was trimmed by 6 bases and the J gene end by 3 bases; junction bases not matched to a gene: 6. In nucleotides, the CDR3 is TGTGCCAGCAGTTCAACAGGGGGGGACACTGAAGCTTTCTTT. Its protein product is CASSSTGGDTEAFF.

There are a few counts of this clone. Other DNA sequences in this specimen translate into the identical CDR3. The chain is built from TRBV5-1 and TRBJ1-1, with no clear D. Trimming took 0 bases from V and 2 from J, leaving 8 bases between them. The CDR3 is made up of 14 amino acids. CDR1 and CDR2 (germline): SGHRS, YFSETQ. CDR3 sequence reads: CASSLAGSNTEAFF. CDR3 nucleotide sequence: TGCGCCAGCAGCTTGGCGGGGTCCAACACTGAAGCTTTCTTT.

In this sample, this clone turned up a few times. J is TRBJ2-3 and V is TRBV5-1; 14 bases align to TRBD2. J lost 5 bases, V lost 10 bases, and 9 bases had no gene match. In germline, CDR1 is SGHRS, CDR2 YFSETQ. The CDR3 is 15 amino acids. The chain's CDR3 is CAGRLAGGPGDTQYF. The DNA for the CDR3 is TGCGCCGGGAGACTAGCGGGAGGGCCGGGAGATACGCAGTATTTT.

The gene calls are TRBV6-5 and TRBJ1-5; 8 bases are shared with TRBD1. The CDR3 contains 14 residues. Germline lookup yields CDR1 MNHEY and CDR2 SVGAGI. The ends lost 4 bases at V and 10 bases at J; junction bases unmatched: 9. The DNA of the CDR3 is TGTGCCAGCAGTTCCGCCAGGGGGCGGTCTCCCCAGCATTTT. Translation gives CASSSARGRSPQHF.

The rearrangement joins TRBV4-1 to TRBJ1-2, with 8 bases matching TRBD1. J gave up 2 bases and V 4 bases, and 15 bases lay outside the gene matches. This CDR3 comprises 18 residues. Germline assignment: CDR1 MGHRA and CDR2 YSYEKL. The CDR3 reads CASSRGLPGGQENYGYTF. In nucleotides, the CDR3 is TGCGCCAGCAGCCGAGGGCTACCTGGGGGACAGGAGAACTATGGCTACACCTTC.

The gene calls are TRBV5-1 and TRBJ2-2; D is unclear. Germline CDR1 reads SGHRS; CDR2 reads YFSETQ. This CDR3 is built from 15 residues. V lost 4 bases, J lost 4 bases, and 14 bases lay in between. CDR3 protein: CASSPPRGGTGELFF. CDR3 coding DNA: TGCGCCAGCAGCCCCCCGCGAGGTGGCACCGGGGAGCTGTTTTTT.

The chain joins TRBV4-1 to TRBJ2-7; 12 bases line up with TRBD2. The CDR3 consists of 16 residues. The germline gives CDR1 MGHRA, CDR2 YSYEKL. The V gene end was trimmed by 1 base and the J gene end by 6 bases; junction bases not matched to a gene: 7. Written as DNA, the CDR3 is TGCGCCAGCAGCCAAGGTAGCCTAGCGGGAGGGTTCGAGCAGTACTTC. This encodes CASSQGSLAGGFEQYF.

The CDR3 sequence: CASSIATGDGTEAFF. The CDR3 nucleotides read TGCGCCAGCAGCATAGCTACAGGGGACGGGACTGAAGCTTTCTTT. The J gene is TRBJ1-1, the V gene TRBV5-1; 7 bases align to TRBD1. CDR1 is SGHRS and CDR2 is YFSETQ in the germline V gene. V shed 4 bases and J 5 bases; nucleotides not matched to a gene: 11. There are 15 residues in the CDR3.

The V call is TRBV7-9, the J call TRBJ1-1; 7 positions agree with TRBD1. The CDR3 consists of 13 residues. Germline V gene sequence: CDR1 SEHNR, CDR2 FQNEAQ (reference sequence). Trimming at V came to 7 bases and at J to 4 bases, leaving 6 bases not matched to a gene. The DNA for the CDR3 is TGTGCCAGCACCTTTACAGGGGTCACTGAAGCTTTCTTT. Translation gives CASTFTGVTEAFF.

A word on this clone: Other DNA sequences in the same sample also yield this CDR3. The chain combines TRBV7-9 with TRBJ1-1, with D possibly being TRBD1 (6 bases). The CDR3 is 14 amino acids. Trimming left V 4 bases short and J 1 base short, with 10 bases between. The germline V gene has CDR1 SEHNR and CDR2 FQNEAQ (reference sequence). CDR3 sequence (DNA): TGTGCCAGCAGCTCACAGGGAAGGAACACTGAAGCTTTCTTT. Translated, it gives CASSSQGRNTEAFF. Supplemented by reference TRBV7-9 and TRBJ1-1, the full variable domain reads DTGVSQNPRHKITKRGQNVTFRCDPISEHNRLYWYRQTLGQGPEFLTYFQNEAQLEKSRLLSDRFSAERPKGSFSTLEIQRTEQGDSAMYLCASSSQGRNTEAFFGQGTRLTVV.

The chain joins TRBV5-1 to TRBJ1-1; TRBD1 might be the D (5 bases). Germline V lookup: CDR1 SGHRS, CDR2 YFSETQ. The CDR3 runs to 14 residues. V was trimmed by 0 bases and J by 0 bases, leaving 6 bases between them. As DNA, the CDR3 is TGCGCCAGCAGCTTGGAGGGGCTGAACACTGAAGCTTTCTTT. Amino acid sequence: CASSLEGLNTEAFF.

CDR3 residues: CASSFQGVSGELFF. CDR3 DNA: TGTGCCAGCAGCTTCCAGGGCGTCTCCGGGGAGCTGTTTTTT. This chain joins TRBV5-8 and TRBJ2-2; perhaps TRBD1 as D (5 bases). Trimming left V 2 bases short and J 6 bases short, with 11 bases between. The CDR3 length is 14 residues. The germline gives CDR1 SGHTS, CDR2 YDEGEE.

The V gene is TRBV27, the J gene TRBJ2-1; 13 positions agree with TRBD2. The V and J ends lost 5 bases and 0 bases, in that order; junction bases with no gene match: 13. There are 20 residues in the CDR3. CDR1 MNHEY and CDR2 SMNVEV come from the germline V gene (reference sequence). The CDR3 nucleotides are TGTGCCAGCAGTACTACTAGCGGGAGGGCCGGTGTTCGCTCCTACAATGAGCAGTTCTTC. Its translation is CASSTTSGRAGVRSYNEQFF.

CDR3 sequence reads: CASSLMRIQETQYF. CDR3 bases: TGTGCCAGCAGCTTAATGAGGATCCAAGAGACCCAGTACTTC. The chain employs TRBV7-9 and TRBJ2-5; D is unclear. This CDR3 has 14 amino acids. Per the germline V gene, CDR1 is SEHNR and CDR2 is FQNEAQ (reference sequence). Trimming shortened V by 2 bases and J by 1 base, and 8 bases separated the two germline ends. Complete variable domain (other parts from reference TRBV7-9 and TRBJ2-5): DTGVSQNPRHKITKRGQNVTFRCDPISEHNRLYWYRQTLGQGPEFLTYFQNEAQLEKSRLLSDRFSAERPKGSFSTLEIQRTEQGDSAMYLCASSLMRIQETQYFGPGTRLLVL.

The rearrangement uses TRBV5-1 and TRBJ1-1; TRBD1 might be the D (6 bases). The CDR3 is 18 residues long. V was cut by 4 bases and J by 2 bases, with 24 bases left in between. CDR1 is SGHRS, CDR2 YFSETQ, per germline. As DNA, the CDR3 is TGCGCCAGCAGCCGAAACCGACAGGTGGGAGCCCCAAACACTGAAGCTTTCTTT. It specifies CASSRNRQVGAPNTEAFF.

The gene calls are TRBV11-2 and TRBJ1-1; D is uncertain. The germline V gene encodes CDR1 SGHAT and CDR2 FQNNGV. V lost 2 bases and J lost 11, with 12 bases in between. The CDR3 is 12 amino acids. The CDR3 coding sequence is TGTGCCAGCAGCTTAAGTGTCCGGCGGGCTTTCTTT. Protein sequence: CASSLSVRRAFF.

The CDR3 DNA sequence: TGTGCCAGCAGCTTGCCCCTTATAGCGACAGGGACCTACGAGCAGTACTTC. It is translated as CASSLPLIATGTYEQYF. The genes are TRBV5-5 and TRBJ2-7, with TRBD1 matching over 7 bases. The CDR3 totals 17 residues. Germline loops: CDR1 SGHKS, CDR2 YYEKEE (reference sequence). V trimming: 1 base; J trimming: 2 bases; junction bases outside the gene matches: 12.

The chain carries TRBV5-1 and TRBJ2-5; TRBD1 matches 9 bases. Losses at the gene ends were 4 bases for V and 0 bases for J; bases not matched to a gene: 7. This CDR3 contains 16 residues. Looked up from germline, CDR1 is SGHRS and CDR2 is YFSETQ. CDR3 region: CASSPGTGQNQETQYF. For the CDR3, the DNA is TGCGCCAGCAGCCCCGGGACAGGGCAAAACCAAGAGACCCAGTACTTC.

The gene calls are TRBV7-6 and TRBJ2-2, with TRBD2 identical over 10 bases. J lost 4 bases, V lost 0 bases, and 5 bases had no gene match. Germline V gene data show CDR1 as SGHVS and CDR2 as FNYEAQ. There are 17 residues in the CDR3. The CDR3 region is CASSLAGLATVTGELFF. The CDR3 bases are TGTGCCAGCAGCTTAGCGGGACTAGCGACAGTCACCGGGGAGCTGTTTTTT.

The chain links TRBV7-6 to TRBJ2-1; TRBD1 aligns across 10 bases. The V and J ends lost 2 bases and 0 bases, in that order; junction bases with no gene match: 4. The CDR3 has 17 residues. Germline V gene sequence: CDR1 SGHVS, CDR2 FNYEAQ. CDR3 in DNA: TGTGCCAGCAGCTTAAGGGACAGGGGATTCTCCTACAATGAGCAGTTCTTC. It yields the protein CASSLRDRGFSYNEQFF.

This sequence joins TRBV12-5 and TRBJ2-2; weak D call: TRBD2 (5 bases). V was cut by 4 bases and J by 7 bases, with 13 bases left in between. There are 14 residues in the CDR3. Looked up from germline, CDR1 is LGHNT and CDR2 is FRNRAP. In nucleotides, the CDR3 is TGTGCTAGTGGTTCATACGGAGGTCGCGGGGAGCTGTTTTTT. It encodes CASGSYGGRGELFF.

The CDR3 DNA follows: TGTGCCAGCAGCTTAGGCCTGACTAGCATCGACTACGAGCAGTACTTC. Protein: CASSLGLTSIDYEQYF. The chain joins TRBV7-9 to TRBJ2-7; 7 bases match TRBD2. Germline V CDR1 and CDR2: SEHNR, FQNEAQ (reference sequence). The CDR3 has 16 amino acids. V shed 1 base, J shed 3 bases, and the junction held 9 bases outside the gene matches.